This T cell receptor beta chain was recorded in a study of immune characterization of retroperitoneal liposarcoma. Germline V gives CDR1 MNHNS, CDR2 SASEGT. The CDR3 spans 11 residues. TCRdb fed the PCR reads into MiXCR, producing one record per CDR3 protein. The sample carries under 2,000 distinct CDR3 sequences, less than 60% recorded once. This clonotype is medium-sized (0.01 to 0.1%) by share. The chain combines TRBV6-1 with TRBJ2-5, with D perhaps being TRBD1 or TRBD2 (5 bases each). Near its end, the DNA agrees better with TRBJ2-1, so the J call may be wrong. This sequence originates from a female donor with retroperitoneal liposarcoma. Sequenced sample: tumor tissue. DNA of the CDR3: TGTGCCAGCAACGCCGAGGGGTTTCAGTTCTTC. Translation gives CASNAEGFQFF.